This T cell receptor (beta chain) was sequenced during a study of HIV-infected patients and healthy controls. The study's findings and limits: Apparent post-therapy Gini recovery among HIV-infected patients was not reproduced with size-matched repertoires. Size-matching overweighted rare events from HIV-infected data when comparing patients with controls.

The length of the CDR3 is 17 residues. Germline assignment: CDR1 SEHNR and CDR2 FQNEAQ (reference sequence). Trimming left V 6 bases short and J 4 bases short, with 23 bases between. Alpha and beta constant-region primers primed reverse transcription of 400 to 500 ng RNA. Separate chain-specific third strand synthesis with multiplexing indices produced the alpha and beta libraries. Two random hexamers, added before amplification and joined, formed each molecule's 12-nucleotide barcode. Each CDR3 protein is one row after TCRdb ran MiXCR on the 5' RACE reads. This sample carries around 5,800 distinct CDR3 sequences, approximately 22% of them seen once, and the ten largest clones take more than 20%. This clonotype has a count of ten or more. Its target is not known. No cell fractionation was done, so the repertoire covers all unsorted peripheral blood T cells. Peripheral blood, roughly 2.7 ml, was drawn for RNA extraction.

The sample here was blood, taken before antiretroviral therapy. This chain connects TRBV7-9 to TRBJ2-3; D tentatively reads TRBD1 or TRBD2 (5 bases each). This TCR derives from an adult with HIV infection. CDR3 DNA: TGTGCCAGCAGACAGGCAGGGAGTTTAGGGTTCGCAGATACGCAGTATTTT. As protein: CASRQAGSLGFADTQYF.